This T cell receptor (beta chain) is from a study of T-cell memory formation after mild COVID-19. TCRdb recomputed calls from the 5' RACE reads with MiXCR, one row per CDR3 protein. The data show about 340,000 distinct CDR3 sequences, approximately 15% seen once. The CDR3 contains 15 residues. The germline V gene has CDR1 MGHDK and CDR2 SYGVNS. Trimming removed 7 bases from V and 6 bases from J, with 21 bases in between. The rearrangement uses TRBV25-1 and TRBJ1-1; D not certain. The receptor was isolated from a man younger than 30 who had mild COVID-19 (a few samples of this study predate the infection). Cell type and time point are not known. Sequencing input: PBMCs or a T cell subset sorted from them (not recorded which). CDR3 loop: CASISPKGGGAEAFF. CDR3 bases: TGTGCCAGCATCTCACCGAAGGGTGGAGGAGCTGAAGCTTTCTTT.